This TCR beta chain came from a study of CD8 T cells in Susac syndrome. The wider study: Of the sequenced Susac syndrome patients, five or six had active disease and roughly eight were in remission.

TCR beta sequences were obtained from blood CD8+ and CD4+ T cells. Negative isolation was used for CD8+ and CD4+ T cells and FACS enrichment for TEMRA cells. V was cut by 2 bases and J by 7 bases, with 3 bases left in between. Germline V CDR1 and CDR2: SGHDN, FVKESK. CDR3 size: 11 residues. Reverse transcription of roughly 0.45 to 1 ug RNA used random hexamers. Amplification of the TCR beta CDR3 was carried out by immunoSEQ multiplex PCR, which spanned a total of 54 Vbeta and 13 Jbeta segments. MiXCR, run by TCRdb on the immunoSEQ multiplex PCR reads, gives a single entry per CDR3 protein. The sample holds some 150,000 distinct CDR3 sequences, 85% to 95% seen once.

The sample consisted of CD4+ T cells from PBMCs. V gene TRBV14 combines with J gene TRBJ2-1; D unclear. This clonotype originated in a human donor with Susac syndrome. Written as DNA, the CDR3 is TGTGCCAGCAGCCAATGGAATGAGCAGTTCTTC. This translates into CASSQWNEQFF.